A single T cell receptor beta chain is shown here with its context. In the authors' workflow: Estimation of nucleated cell counts relied on the amplification of reference gene primers. Data came from immunoSEQ multiplex PCR; TCRdb stores just in-frame clones and leaves some out. V and J calls and clone size are those listed in that table; D and trimming were worked out from the DNA. There are about 180,000 clones in the sample; roughly 86% occur only once, and less than 3.5% lies in the top ten. The data originate from a study of blood T cell repertoires in COVID-19. Overall study: Specimens from acute and convalescent COVID-19 originated in the United States, Italy and Spain. The analysed material was cDNA or gDNA that came from T cells, B-cell-depleted T cells, or PBMCs.

This CDR3 has 16 residues. The V end lost 2 bases, the J end lost 0 bases, and 11 bases lay between the germline ends. Germline CDR1 reads LNHNV; CDR2 reads YYDKDF (reference sequence). The sequence was collected from a woman aged 30 to 39 with active or convalescent COVID-19. V and J are TRBV15 and TRBJ2-1; TRBD1 might be the D (6 bases). Sequences were obtained from peripheral blood. The CDR3 here is CATSRTTGFSYNEQFF. DNA for the CDR3: TGTGCCACCAGCAGAACTACAGGGTTCTCCTACAATGAGCAGTTCTTC.